This TCR beta chain was found in a study of CD8+CD57+ T cells in acquired aplastic anemia. This clonotype was counted at least ten times. By flow cytometry, patients selected for sequencing had shown an expansion of CD8+CD57+ cells. The CDR3 has 16 residues. The V end was cut by 1 base, the J end by 2 bases, with 12 bases between. CDR1 is MGHRA, CDR2 YSYEKL, per germline. TCR beta VDJ and CDR3 profiles were obtained from a genomic DNA template. TCRdb passed the reads through MiXCR, listing each CDR3 protein once. The sample lists some 170,000 distinct CDR3 sequences; roughly 48% were seen once. The TCR originated in a human donor with aplastic anemia. Sequencing was carried out using sorted CD4+, CD8+, or CD8+CD57+ T cells (not recorded which) from PBMCs. V is TRBV4-1 and J is TRBJ2-1; D unclear. The CDR3 sequence: CASSQVDLLTYNEQFF. The CDR3 coding sequence is TGCGCCAGCAGCCAAGTCGATCTGCTGACCTACAATGAGCAGTTCTTC.